The 11 T cell receptor beta chains listed next were all sequenced from one sample in a study of T cell repertoires in aging, cancer and after chemotherapy. Peripheral blood genomic DNA, not sorted cells or RNA, was the template. A mixed TRB-A/B primer pool amplified rearranged TRB by multiplex touch-down PCR. One entry per CDR3 protein results from TCRdb running MiXCR on the multiplex PCR reads. The table records 750 to 950 distinct CDR3 sequences, approximately 77% of them present only once. The specimen sequenced was blood. These receptor sequences come from a human donor with a blood cancer.

This clonotype occurred a few times. CDR3 nucleotides: TGTGCCAGCAGCTTCCCAGACAGGGAGCTAACAGATACGCAGTATTTT. Translated: CASSFPDRELTDTQYF. The chain is built from TRBV5-6 and TRBJ2-3; 7 bases map to TRBD1. J lost 3 bases, V lost 2 bases, and 9 bases had no gene match. The CDR3 extends over 16 amino acids. Germline V gene data show CDR1 as SGHDT and CDR2 as YYEEEE. The full variable domain, completed using reference TRBV5-6 and TRBJ2-3, is DAGVTQSPTHLIKTRGQQVTLRCSPKSGHDTVSWYQQALGQGPQFIFQYYEEEERQRGNFPDRFSGHQFPNYSSELNVNALLLGDSALYLCASSFPDRELTDTQYFGPGTRLTVL.

This clonotype was seen just once. The chain recombines TRBV20-1 with TRBJ1-5, with D perhaps matching TRBD1 (5 bases). Germline CDR1 is DFQATT and CDR2 is SNEGSKA (reference sequence). V dropped 5 bases and J dropped 4 bases, with 15 bases sitting between them. The CDR3 is 14 residues long. The CDR3 region is CSAPWGIGNQPQHF. For the CDR3, the DNA is TGCAGTGCTCCATGGGGGATTGGGAATCAGCCCCAGCATTTT.

The gene calls are TRBV29-1 and TRBJ2-1, with 9 bases fitting TRBD2. The germline gives CDR1 SQVTM, CDR2 ANQGSEA. Losses at the gene ends were 6 bases for V and 2 bases for J; bases not matched to a gene: 8. There are 15 residues in the CDR3. CDR3 bases: TGCAGCGTCCACCGGCTAGCGGGGCCCTACAATGAGCAGTTCTTC. It codes for CSVHRLAGPYNEQFF.

The chain carries TRBV6-5 and TRBJ2-3; D gene uncertain. Per germline, CDR1 MNHEY and CDR2 SVGAGI. The CDR3 loop spans 13 amino acids. V was trimmed by 6 bases and J by 3 bases, leaving 10 bases between them. In nucleotides, the CDR3 is TGTGCCAGCAGGACGGACGCTACAGATACGCAGTATTTT. This translates into CASRTDATDTQYF.

The chain is built from TRBV29-1 and TRBJ1-2, with D unresolved. Trimming took off 6 bases at V and 3 bases at J, with 17 bases between the two ends. There are 14 residues in the CDR3. Germline CDR1 reads SQVTM; CDR2 reads ANQGSEA. CDR3 nucleotide sequence: TGCAGCGTCGCCGGACTGGGGAGGGACTATGGCTACACCTTC. Encoded protein: CSVAGLGRDYGYTF.

This clonotype is hyperexpanded (1% or more) in the sample. The genes are TRBV6-1 and TRBJ2-2; 7 nucleotides match TRBD2. V shed 11 bases, J shed 5 bases, and the junction held 14 bases outside the gene matches. The CDR3 loop spans 15 amino acids. Germline values: CDR1 MNHNS, CDR2 SASEGT. CDR3 loop: CAACLGPGGTGELFF. In DNA, the CDR3 is TGTGCCGCATGTCTCGGCCCGGGGGGTACCGGGGAGCTGTTTTTT.

V and J are TRBV30 and TRBJ2-3, with 15 bases identical to TRBD2. Germline V gene data show CDR1 as GTSNPN and CDR2 as SVGIG (reference sequence). Trimming took 2 bases from V and 8 from J; bases not matched to a gene: 8. This CDR3 has 16 residues. The CDR3 nucleotides read TGTGCCTGGAGTAACGGACTAGCGGGGGGGCTCGGTACGCAGTATTTT. As protein: CAWSNGLAGGLGTQYF.

On this clonotype itself: The junction does not match germline at one end; this may be a read error. CDR3 sequence (DNA): TGCAGTGATAGAGAACAGTACAATCAGCCCCAGCATTTT. It is translated as CSDREQYNQPQHF. The chain has TRBV20-1 and TRBJ1-5, with D unresolved. The CDR3 runs 13 residues. Germline assignment: CDR1 DFQATT and CDR2 SNEGSKA (reference sequence).

This clonotype was detected once. This chain joins TRBV10-3 and TRBJ1-6; unclear D gene. CDR1 is ENHRY and CDR2 is SYGVKD in the germline V gene. V lost 6 bases, J lost 6 bases, and 15 bases lay in between. This CDR3 has 15 residues. CDR3 amino acids: CAIRGAQAGNSPLHF. CDR3 DNA: TGTGCCATCAGAGGAGCCCAGGCGGGTAATTCACCCCTCCACTTT.

The chain recombines TRBV19 with TRBJ2-1; D may be TRBD1 or TRBD2 (5 bases each). The CDR3 sequence is 14 residues long. The V gene lost 6 bases and the J gene lost 5 bases, with 14 bases spanning the gap. Germline loops: CDR1 LNHDA, CDR2 SQIVND (reference sequence). The CDR3, as DNA: TGTGCCAGTAGAGAAAACGGGGCCCACAATGAGCAGTTCTTC. It encodes CASRENGAHNEQFF. Full variable domain (remainder filled in from reference TRBV19 and TRBJ2-1): DGGITQSPKYLFRKEGQNVTLSCEQNLNHDAMYWYRQDPGQGLRLIYYSQIVNDFQKGDIAEGYSVSREKKESFPLTVTSAQKNPTAFYLCASRENGAHNEQFFGPGTRLTVL.

A word on this clonotype: One junction end does not reproduce the germline sequence, and a read error may be involved. The chain carries TRBV5-1 and TRBJ1-2, with D unresolved. Germline lookup yields CDR1 SGHRS and CDR2 YFSETQ. The CDR3 contains 13 residues. The CDR3 DNA reads as TGTGCCAGCAGCTTGGTCGCGAACTATGGCTACACCTTC. Translating gives CASSLVANYGYTF. Full variable domain (outside the CDR3, taken from reference TRBV5-1 and TRBJ1-2): KAGVTQTPRYLIKTRGQQVTLSCSPISGHRSVSWYQQTPGQGLQFLFEYFSETQRNKGNFPGRFSGRQFSNSRSEMNVSTLELGDSALYLCASSLVANYGYTFGSGTRLTVV.